One T cell receptor beta chain is described in this entry. The CDR3 runs 17 residues. CDR1 and CDR2 (germline): WSHSY, SAAADI. V lost 3 bases to trimming and J lost 1 base, with 18 bases between them. The data are from a study of T-cell reconstitution after alpha-beta-depleted transplantation in children. Using unique molecular identifiers, the investigators prepared the TCRbeta library. Via MiXCR, TCRdb re-called the PCR reads, giving one row per CDR3 protein. This table has approximately 520,000 distinct CDR3 sequences, 30% to 35% appearing once. This material consisted of PBMCs from the stem cell graft donor, taken from the stem cell graft. V gene TRBV10-2 combines with J gene TRBJ2-5, with D hard to call. The sequence came from a human donor who donated a stem cell graft to a child with aplastic anemia. CDR3 amino acids: CASSDRRGPNVQETQYF. Here the CDR3 DNA reads TGCGCCAGCAGTGACAGGAGAGGCCCTAATGTCCAAGAGACCCAGTACTTC.